A selection of T cell receptor beta chains follows, all from one sample in a study of radiotherapy plus CTLA-4 blockade in lung cancer. Libraries were prepared by immunoSEQ multiplex PCR; TCRdb keeps only in-frame clonotypes and omits some of them. The repertoire has 35,000 to 50,000 clones, 73% of them found once; the top ten carry 3.5% to 4%. The sample here was peripheral blood, taken from a patient treated with radiotherapy plus ipilimumab. Receptors originate from a human donor with non-small cell lung cancer who had a complete response to radiotherapy plus ipilimumab. The conserved cysteine and the conserved F or W are not part of the CDR3 here.

v_call: TRBV5-6; cdr3_aa: ASSLEGDTGELF
v_call: TRBV7-2; cdr3_aa: ASSLVSGVGYEQY
v_call: TRBV30; cdr3_aa: AWKSGQKGQPQH
v_call: TRBV7-9; cdr3_aa: ASTVAGGTGNTIY
v_call: TRBV25-1; cdr3_aa: ASRHPVQGLGYGYT
v_call: TRBV10-1; cdr3_aa: ASSDGTSGRETQY
v_call: TRBV28; cdr3_aa: ASSDRLAGVGETQY
v_call: TRBV9; cdr3_aa: ASSPQGSPYNEQF
v_call: TRBV6-6; cdr3_aa: ASKEAGNHYEQY
v_call: TRBV4-3; cdr3_aa: ASSAQSQLGYGYT
v_call: TRBV12-5; cdr3_aa: ASGLVRRSSYNEQF